Listed here are 8 T cell receptor beta chains from one sample, sequenced in a study of OX40 agonist ivuxolimab in advanced cancers. Assay used: immunoSEQ multiplex PCR; TCRdb lists only in-frame clones, some missing. The data contain 55,000 to 75,000 clones, around 86% of them singletons. This specimen consisted of CD4+ or CD8+ T cells sorted from blood, obtained in a trial of the OX40 agonist ivuxolimab. The source is an adult with an advanced solid tumor such as melanoma, head and neck, liver or kidney cancer.

The chain links TRBV6-5 to TRBJ2-7; 8 bases are a match to TRBD1. There are 13 residues in the CDR3. Per the germline V gene, CDR1 is MNHEY and CDR2 is SVGAGI. V gave up 5 bases and J gave up 6 bases; unmatched junction bases: 6. CDR3 residues: CASSRGQGLEQYF. CDR3 DNA: TGTGCCAGCAGTCGCGGACAGGGTCTCGAGCAGTACTTC.

This chain links TRBV9 with TRBJ2-1, with D possibly TRBD1 on 6 matching bases. Germline values: CDR1 SGDLS, CDR2 YYNGEE. V lost 0 bases and J lost 3, with 10 bases in between. This CDR3 has 15 amino acids. This CDR3 is CASSVGGGGYNEQFF. The CDR3 bases are TGTGCCAGCAGCGTAGGTGGGGGCGGCTACAATGAGCAGTTCTTC.

The chain has TRBV6-6 and TRBJ1-1; D call uncertain. The CDR3 has 14 residues. CDR1 is MNHNY, CDR2 SVGAGI, per germline (reference sequence). V dropped 4 bases and J dropped 4 bases, with 13 bases sitting between them. This CDR3 reads CASSSPEGSTEAFF. As DNA, the CDR3 is TGTGCCAGCAGTTCCCCGGAAGGCAGCACTGAAGCTTTCTTT.

The CDR3 loop is CASGGMDRSYEQYF. The CDR3 DNA is TGTGCCAGCGGGGGAATGGACAGGTCCTACGAGCAGTACTTC. The V call is TRBV6-1, the J call TRBJ2-7; 7 bases fit TRBD1. The germline V gene has CDR1 MNHNS and CDR2 SASEGT. The CDR3 has 14 residues. After removal of 8 bases from V and 1 base from J, the junction contained 8 bases not matched to a gene.

The J gene is TRBJ2-7, the V gene TRBV6-5, with D unresolved. V was trimmed by 5 bases and J by 2 bases, leaving 13 bases between them. Germline CDR1 is MNHEY and CDR2 is SVGAGI. The CDR3 has 14 residues. This CDR3 reads CASSPQTQAYEQYF. The CDR3 nucleotides are TGTGCCAGCAGTCCCCAGACTCAAGCCTACGAGCAGTACTTC.

The V gene is TRBV2, the J gene TRBJ2-7; D possibly uses TRBD1 or TRBD2 (5 bases each). The V gene lost 6 bases and the J gene lost 3 bases, with 15 bases spanning the gap. CDR3 length equals 14 residues. Germline V gene lookup returns CDR1 SNHLY and CDR2 FYNNEI. CDR3 region: CASSLKGPLYEQYF. CDR3 bases: TGTGCCAGCAGCCTTAAGGGACCCCTCTACGAGCAGTACTTC.

This chain joins TRBV30 and TRBJ2-3; unclear D gene. The germline CDR1 and CDR2 sequences are GTSNPN and SVGIG (reference sequence). V shed 4 bases and J shed 3 bases, with 17 bases lying between them. This CDR3 spans 15 amino acids. The CDR3, as DNA: TGTGCCTGGAATCCCTTATCGGAGATAACAGATACGCAGTATTTT. Encoded protein: CAWNPLSEITDTQYF.

This clone was counted a few times. This chain links TRBV18 with TRBJ2-7; TRBD1 matches 9 bases. CDR1 KGHSH and CDR2 LQKENI come from the germline V gene. CDR3 length: 15 residues. With 3 bases clipped from V and 5 bases from J, the junction kept 8 bases outside the gene matches. CDR3 loop: CASSPPGTGMHEQYF. DNA of the CDR3: TGTGCCAGCTCACCTCCCGGGACAGGGATGCACGAGCAGTACTTC.